This TCR beta chain is from a study of CD4 T cells in relation to SARS-CoV-2 and coronaviruses. CDR1 and CDR2 (germline): LGHNA, YNFKEQ. Trimming took off 0 bases at V and 0 bases at J, with 6 bases between the two ends. The CDR3 totals 15 residues. Profiling relied on immunoSEQ multiplex PCR, and the TCRdb table lists in-frame clones only, not all of them. The sample lists around 45,000 clones; 82% were seen once. Note on this clone: The target antigen is unknown.

The genes are TRBV4-2 and TRBJ1-3; no clear D. Sequenced: naive CD4+ T cells from PBMCs, cultured in vitro. Indicated subset: naive CD4+ T cells isolated by negative enrichment. This TCR derives from an adult with COVID-19. CDR3 bases: TGTGCCAGCAGCCAAGAGGACGTCTCTGGAAACACCATATATTTT. Translated, it gives CASSQEDVSGNTIYF.